This T cell receptor beta chain stems from a study of Graves' ophthalmopathy and Graves' hyperthyroidism. Amplification targeted the TCR beta CDR3 regions, with RNA transcripts as the source material. HTBI primers served in a first-round RT-PCR, which a second-round multiplex PCR followed. TCRdb re-analysed the multiplex PCR reads in MiXCR, keeping a single row per CDR3 protein. The sample lists hundreds of thousands of distinct CDR3 sequences; 22% were seen once. Enrollment excluded any patients with other autoimmune diseases, uncontrolled infections, pregnancy or lactation. Deletions cut 6 bases from V and 6 bases from J, with 18 bases between. The CDR3 consists of 16 residues.

The sequenced sample consisted of peripheral blood. This rearrangement joins TRBV12-3 or TRBV12-4 to TRBJ1-6; a possible D gene is TRBD1 (5 bases). The origin of this receptor is a woman younger than 30 with stable Graves' hyperthyroidism. Some clones in this sample may be carry-over from other donors' samples. The CDR3 loop reads CASSPGGLGPNSPLHF. In DNA form, the CDR3 reads TGTGCCAGCAGCCCCGGGGGTCTGGGACCTAATTCACCCCTCCACTTT.